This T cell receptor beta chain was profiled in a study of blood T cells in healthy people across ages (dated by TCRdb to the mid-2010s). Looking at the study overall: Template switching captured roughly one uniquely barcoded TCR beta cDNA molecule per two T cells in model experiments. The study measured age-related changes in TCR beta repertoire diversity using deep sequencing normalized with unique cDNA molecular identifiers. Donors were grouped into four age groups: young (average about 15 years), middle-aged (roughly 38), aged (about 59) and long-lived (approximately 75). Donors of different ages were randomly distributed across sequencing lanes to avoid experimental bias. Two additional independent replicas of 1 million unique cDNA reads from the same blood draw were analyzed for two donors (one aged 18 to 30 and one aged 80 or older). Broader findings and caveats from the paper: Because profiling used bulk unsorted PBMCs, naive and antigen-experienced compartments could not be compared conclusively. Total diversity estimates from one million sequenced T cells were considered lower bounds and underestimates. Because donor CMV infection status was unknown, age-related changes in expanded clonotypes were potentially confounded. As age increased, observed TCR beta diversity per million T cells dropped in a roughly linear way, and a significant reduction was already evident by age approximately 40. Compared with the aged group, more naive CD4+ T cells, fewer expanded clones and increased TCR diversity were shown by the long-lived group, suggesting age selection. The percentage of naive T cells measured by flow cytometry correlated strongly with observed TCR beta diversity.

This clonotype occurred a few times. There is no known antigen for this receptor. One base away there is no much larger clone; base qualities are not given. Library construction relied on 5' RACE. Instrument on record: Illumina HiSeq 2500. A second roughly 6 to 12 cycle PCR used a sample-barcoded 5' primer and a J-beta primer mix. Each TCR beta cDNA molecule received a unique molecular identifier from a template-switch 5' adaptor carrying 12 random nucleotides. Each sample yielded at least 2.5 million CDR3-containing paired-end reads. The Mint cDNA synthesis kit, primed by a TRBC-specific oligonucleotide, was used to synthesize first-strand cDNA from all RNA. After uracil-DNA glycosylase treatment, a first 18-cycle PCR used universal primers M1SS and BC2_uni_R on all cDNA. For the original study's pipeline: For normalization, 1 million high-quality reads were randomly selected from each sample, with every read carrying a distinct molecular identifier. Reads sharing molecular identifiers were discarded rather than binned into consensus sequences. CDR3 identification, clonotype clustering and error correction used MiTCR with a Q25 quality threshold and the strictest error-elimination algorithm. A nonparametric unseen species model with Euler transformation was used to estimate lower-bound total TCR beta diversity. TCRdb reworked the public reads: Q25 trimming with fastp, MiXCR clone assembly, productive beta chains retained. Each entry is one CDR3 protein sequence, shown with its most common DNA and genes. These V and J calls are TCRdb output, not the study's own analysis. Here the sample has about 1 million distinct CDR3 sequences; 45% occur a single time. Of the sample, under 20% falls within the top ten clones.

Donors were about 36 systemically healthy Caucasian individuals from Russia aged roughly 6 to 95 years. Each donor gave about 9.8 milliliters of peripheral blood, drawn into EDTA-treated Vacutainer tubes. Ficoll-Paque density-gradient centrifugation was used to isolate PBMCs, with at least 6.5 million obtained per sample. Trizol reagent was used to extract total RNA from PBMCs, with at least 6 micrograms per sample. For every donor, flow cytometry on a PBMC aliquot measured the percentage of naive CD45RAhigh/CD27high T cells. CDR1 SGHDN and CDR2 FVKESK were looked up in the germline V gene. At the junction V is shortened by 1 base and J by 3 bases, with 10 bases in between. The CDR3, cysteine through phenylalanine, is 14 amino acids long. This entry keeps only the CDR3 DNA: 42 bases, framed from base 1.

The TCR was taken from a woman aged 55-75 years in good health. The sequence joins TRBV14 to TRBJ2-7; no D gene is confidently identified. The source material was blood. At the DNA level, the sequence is TGTGCCAGCAGCCAAGCCGGTAGTCGCTACGAGCAGTACTTC. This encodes CASSQAGSRYEQYF. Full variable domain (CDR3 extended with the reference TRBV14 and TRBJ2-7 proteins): EAGVTQFPSHSVIEKGQTVTLRCDPISGHDNLYWYRRVMGKEIKFLLHFVKESKQDESGMPNNRFLAERTGGTYSTLKVQPAELEDSGVYFCASSQAGSRYEQYFGPGTRLTVT.